The rows below give T cell receptor beta chains drawn from one sample of a study of vaccination and CD4 T cells after COVID-19. Antigens for these TCRs are unknown. TCRdb reanalysed the PCR reads using MiXCR and keeps one entry per CDR3 protein. The data show about 4,600 distinct CDR3 sequences, with 50% to 75% seen just once and roughly two fifths held by the top ten. Sequencing was carried out using CD4+ T cells from blood, cultured in vitro. The receptors were sampled from a human donor in good health. Both conserved end residues are part of each CDR3. Each record gives: D gene, J gene, clone size, V gene, CDR3 DNA, CDR3 protein. D genes are given only for firm matches. Size is stated for part of the rows, as once, few or many counts, or as a class when the clone is expanded.

D: -
J: TRBJ1-1
size: medium-sized
V: TRBV6-1
DNA: TGTGCCAGCAGACGGATCGGAGGAAACACTGAAGCTTTCTTT
CDR3: CASRRIGGNTEAFF

D: TRBD2
J: TRBJ2-3
size: -
V: TRBV7-2
DNA: TGTGCCAGCAGCTTAGTGACTAGCGTGTCTGATACGCAGTATTTT
CDR3: CASSLVTSVSDTQYF

D: TRBD1
J: TRBJ1-2
size: -
V: TRBV6-1
DNA: TGTGCCAGCAGCCAAACCCACCCCGGGACAGGGACCCCTAAAAGTGATGGCTACACCTTC
CDR3: CASSQTHPGTGTPKSDGYTF

D: -
J: TRBJ2-6
size: -
V: TRBV6-2/TRBV6-3
DNA: TGTGCCAGCAGGGTCTCTGGGGCCAACGTCCTGACTTTC
CDR3: CASRVSGANVLTF

D: -
J: TRBJ1-1
size: -
V: TRBV6-1
DNA: TGTGCCAGCAGTGACCCGGGGCGGCTCACTGAAGCTTTCTTT
CDR3: CASSDPGRLTEAFF

D: TRBD2
J: TRBJ2-2
size: few
V: TRBV7-2
DNA: TGTGCCAGCAGCTCCTCTGGGACTAGCGGGGGCGGGGAGCTGTTTTTT
CDR3: CASSSSGTSGGGELFF

D: -
J: TRBJ1-2
size: -
V: TRBV12-3/TRBV12-4
DNA: TGTGCCAGCCTTTTTACAGGGAGCTATGGCTACACCTTC
CDR3: CASLFTGSYGYTF

D: -
J: TRBJ2-3
size: -
V: TRBV10-3
DNA: TGTGCCATCAGTGAGACGACCGATTTAGGCACAGATACGCAGTATTTT
CDR3: CAISETTDLGTDTQYF

D: -
J: TRBJ1-2
size: few
V: TRBV20-1
DNA: TGCAGTGCTACCGGGGCGGGGGGCTACACCTTC
CDR3: CSATGAGGYTF

D: -
J: TRBJ2-5
size: -
V: TRBV19
DNA: TGTGCCAGTAGTAAGCCGGGGTTAAGAGAGACCCAGTACTTC
CDR3: CASSKPGLRETQYF

D: -
J: TRBJ1-5
size: -
V: TRBV7-9
DNA: TGTGCCAGCAGCTTGGCCGGGGGTAGCAATCAGCCCCAGCATTTT
CDR3: CASSLAGGSNQPQHF

D: TRBD2
J: TRBJ2-4
size: -
V: TRBV10-3
DNA: TGTGCCATCAGTGAGACTAGCGGGCTAGCCAAAAACATTCAGTACTTC
CDR3: CAISETSGLAKNIQYF

D: -
J: TRBJ2-7
size: once
V: TRBV6-1
DNA: TGTGCCAGCAGTCCCTACAGGGATCCCACCTACGAGCAGTACTTC
CDR3: CASSPYRDPTYEQYF

D: -
J: TRBJ1-2
size: -
V: TRBV6-1
DNA: TGTGCCAGCATTGCCCCCGGGGGGCTATATGGCTACACCTTC
CDR3: CASIAPGGLYGYTF

D: -
J: TRBJ1-2
size: once
V: TRBV12-3/TRBV12-4
DNA: TGTGCCAGCACCGCCGGGTCAGGGTCTGCCTATGGCTACACCTTC
CDR3: CASTAGSGSAYGYTF

D: -
J: TRBJ1-2
size: -
V: TRBV27
DNA: TGTGCCAGCAGTTCGGGGCAGGGTGGCTATGGCTACACCTTC
CDR3: CASSSGQGGYGYTF

D: TRBD1
J: TRBJ1-2
size: -
V: TRBV7-9
DNA: TGTGCCAGCAGCTTCAAACAGGGGAACGTTTACTATGGCTACACCTTC
CDR3: CASSFKQGNVYYGYTF

D: -
J: TRBJ1-5
size: -
V: TRBV7-2
DNA: TGTGCCAGCAGCTTAGACAGGGCCTCCCAGCCCCAGCATTTT
CDR3: CASSLDRASQPQHF

D: TRBD2
J: TRBJ2-1
size: -
V: TRBV20-1
DNA: TGCAGTGCTAGGATATTTAGCGGGGGGATCTACAATGAGCAGTTCTTC
CDR3: CSARIFSGGIYNEQFF

D: -
J: TRBJ1-1
size: -
V: TRBV7-9
DNA: TGTGCCAGCAGCTTTGGGGGGGTGAACACTGAAGCTTTCTTT
CDR3: CASSFGGVNTEAFF

D: TRBD2
J: TRBJ2-7
size: -
V: TRBV29-1
DNA: TGCAGCGCTGGGAATAGCGGGGGATCCTACGAGCAGTACTTC
CDR3: CSAGNSGGSYEQYF

D: -
J: TRBJ1-5
size: few
V: TRBV28
DNA: TGTGCCAGCAGTTTACCCAGGGCGTCCCATCAGCCCCAGCATTTT
CDR3: CASSLPRASHQPQHF

D: TRBD1
J: TRBJ1-6
size: -
V: TRBV30
DNA: TGTGCCTACCAGGGGGCCGGCGGTTCACCCCTCCACTTT
CDR3: CAYQGAGGSPLHF

D: TRBD1
J: TRBJ1-2
size: few
V: TRBV20-1
DNA: TGCAGTGCTAGAGCCCAACCGGGGACAGTCGGGTTTGGAGGCTATGGCTACACCTTC
CDR3: CSARAQPGTVGFGGYGYTF

D: TRBD1
J: TRBJ1-1
size: -
V: TRBV30
DNA: TGTGCCTGGGGACAGGGGAACACTGAAGCTTTCTTT
CDR3: CAWGQGNTEAFF

D: TRBD1
J: TRBJ2-5
size: -
V: TRBV6-1
DNA: TGTGCCAGCAGCTTACGACAGGGGGCTGAAGAGACCCAGTACTTC
CDR3: CASSLRQGAEETQYF

D: TRBD1
J: TRBJ1-3
size: -
V: TRBV7-6
DNA: TGTGCCAGCAGCTCTCCCCCGGGACAGGAGGTTACTGGAAACACCATATATTTT
CDR3: CASSSPPGQEVTGNTIYF

D: TRBD2
J: TRBJ2-3
size: -
V: TRBV20-1
DNA: TGCAGTGCTAGATGGACTAGCGGGGGGGCAAGAGTCACGCAGTATTTT
CDR3: CSARWTSGGARVTQYF

D: -
J: TRBJ2-5
size: few
V: TRBV19
DNA: TGTGCCAGTAAAAACAGGGAGGAGACCCAGTACTTC
CDR3: CASKNREETQYF

D: -
J: TRBJ2-1
size: -
V: TRBV4-1
DNA: TGCGCCAGCAGCCAGGTGGGTGAGCAGTTCTTC
CDR3: CASSQVGEQFF

D: -
J: TRBJ1-1
size: -
V: TRBV19
DNA: TGTGCCAGTACCCCGTGGGGGAATACGGACACTGAAGCTTTCTTT
CDR3: CASTPWGNTDTEAFF

D: -
J: TRBJ1-1
size: -
V: TRBV7-9
DNA: TGTGCCAGCAGCTCGGGGCGGTTCACTGAAGCTTTCTTT
CDR3: CASSSGRFTEAFF

D: -
J: TRBJ1-5
size: few
V: TRBV6-2/TRBV6-3
DNA: TGTGCCAGCAGTTACGTGACAACCCAGGGCAATCAGCCCCAGCATTTT
CDR3: CASSYVTTQGNQPQHF

D: -
J: TRBJ2-2
size: -
V: TRBV19
DNA: TGTGCCAGTAGTACTGACGGACACTGGGAGCTGTTTTTT
CDR3: CASSTDGHWELFF

D: -
J: TRBJ1-2
size: -
V: TRBV4-1
DNA: TGCGCCAGCAGCCATCCCTTCGACAAATCCTATGGCTACACCTTC
CDR3: CASSHPFDKSYGYTF

D: -
J: TRBJ2-1
size: -
V: TRBV6-5
DNA: TGTGCCAGCAGTTATCCCACAGGTAGCTCCTACAATGAGCAGTTCTTC
CDR3: CASSYPTGSSYNEQFF

D: -
J: TRBJ1-6
size: -
V: TRBV30
DNA: TGTGCCTGGAGTGTGGGGAGAGATTCACCCCTCCACTTT
CDR3: CAWSVGRDSPLHF

D: -
J: TRBJ2-4
size: -
V: TRBV6-2/TRBV6-3
DNA: TGTGCCAGCAGTTACTCCCCTCAGGGAAAAAACATTCAGTACTTC
CDR3: CASSYSPQGKNIQYF

D: -
J: TRBJ1-6
size: -
V: TRBV20-1
DNA: TGCAGTGCTAGAGACTACCCCCCGGGGAGCTCCTATAATTCACCCCTCCACTTT
CDR3: CSARDYPPGSSYNSPLHF

D: -
J: TRBJ2-2
size: -
V: TRBV30
DNA: TGTGCCTGGAGGTGGCGGCCGAACACCGGGGAGCTGTTTTTT
CDR3: CAWRWRPNTGELFF

D: TRBD2
J: TRBJ2-7
size: -
V: TRBV27
DNA: TGTGCCAGCAGTTTCGGGCTCCTAGCGGGGGGGATCTACGAGCAGTACTTC
CDR3: CASSFGLLAGGIYEQYF

D: TRBD1
J: TRBJ1-2
size: -
V: TRBV6-1
DNA: TGTGCCAGCAGGGCGACAGGGAACTATGGCTACACCTTC
CDR3: CASRATGNYGYTF

D: -
J: TRBJ1-5
size: few
V: TRBV6-5
DNA: TGTGCCAGCAGTTACTCCAGGCCGGGGCCCCAGCATTTT
CDR3: CASSYSRPGPQHF

D: TRBD2
J: TRBJ2-5
size: -
V: TRBV20-1
DNA: TGCAGTGCTCGGCTAGCGGGCTCCTTAGCGGGGACCCAGTACTTC
CDR3: CSARLAGSLAGTQYF

D: -
J: TRBJ2-5
size: -
V: TRBV19
DNA: TGTGCCAGTAGTATCTCGGAGACCCAGTACTTC
CDR3: CASSISETQYF

D: -
J: TRBJ2-7
size: -
V: TRBV9
DNA: TGTGCCAGCAGCGGAACGGGCTCTGGCGAGCAGTACTTC
CDR3: CASSGTGSGEQYF

D: TRBD2
J: TRBJ2-7
size: -
V: TRBV11-2
DNA: TGTGCCAGCAGCTCAAGGCGGGAGGGACTCTACGAGCAGTACTTC
CDR3: CASSSRREGLYEQYF

D: -
J: TRBJ1-2
size: few
V: TRBV6-5
DNA: TGTGCCAGCAGTTACTCTGCGGGCATAGCCTACACCTTC
CDR3: CASSYSAGIAYTF

D: TRBD2
J: TRBJ2-3
size: once
V: TRBV7-9
DNA: TGTGCCAGCAGCCTTTCGGGGGGGCTGGGCACAGATACGCAGTATTTT
CDR3: CASSLSGGLGTDTQYF

D: -
J: TRBJ1-1
size: few
V: TRBV7-6
DNA: TGTGCCAGCAGCTCCCGGACGGACACTGAAGCTTTCTTT
CDR3: CASSSRTDTEAFF

D: TRBD1
J: TRBJ2-7
size: -
V: TRBV10-3
DNA: TGTGCCATCAGTGGGTACAGGGGGGAGGCTACCTACGAGCAGTACTTC
CDR3: CAISGYRGEATYEQYF

D: TRBD1
J: TRBJ1-1
size: few
V: TRBV6-1
DNA: TGTGCCAGCAGAGGACTTAGGGGGCTGGGTGAAGCTTTCTTT
CDR3: CASRGLRGLGEAFF

D: -
J: TRBJ1-1
size: -
V: TRBV20-1
DNA: TGCAGTGCTAGAGTCCGGGGAGTAAGGACTGAAGCTTTCTTT
CDR3: CSARVRGVRTEAFF